A single sample is the source of the 14 T cell receptor beta chains below, sequenced in a study of cytomegalovirus exposure and HLA in healthy donors. The PCR was carried out with 60 Vbeta primers and 13 Jbeta primers. Profiling relied on immunoSEQ multiplex PCR, and the TCRdb table lists in-frame clones only, not all of them. This sample has some 65,000 clones, with around 80% found just once. The sequencing sample was made of PBMCs. These receptor sequences come from a woman aged 40 to 50 in good health and CMV-seropositive.

The J gene is TRBJ2-7, the V gene TRBV30; 12 bases match TRBD2. The germline CDR1 and CDR2 sequences are GTSNPN and SVGIG (reference sequence). The CDR3 is made up of 13 amino acids. The J segment lost 7 bases and the V segment lost 2 bases, leaving 3 bases of the junction unmatched. In DNA form, the CDR3 reads TGTGCCTGGAGTACTAGCGGGGGGTGGGAGCAGTACTTC. Translation: CAWSTSGGWEQYF.

The chain joins TRBV11-1 to TRBJ1-1, with 11 bases aligning to TRBD1. The CDR3 spans 15 residues. Germline V lookup: CDR1 SGHAT, CDR2 FQDESV (reference sequence). J was trimmed by 5 bases and V by 4 bases; bases with no gene match: 6. The CDR3 protein is CASSSPGTGGTEAFF. CDR3 sequence (DNA): TGTGCCAGCAGCTCCCCCGGGACAGGGGGGACTGAAGCTTTCTTT. The whole variable domain, filled in from reference TRBV11-1 and TRBJ1-1, reads EAEVAQSPRYKITEKSQAVAFWCDPISGHATLYWYRQILGQGPELLVQFQDESVVDDSQLPKDRFSAERLKGVDSTLKIQPAELGDSAMYLCASSSPGTGGTEAFFGQGTRLTVV.

V is TRBV5-1 and J is TRBJ1-1; TRBD1 agrees at 9 bases. The CDR3 is 14 residues long. Germline assignment: CDR1 SGHRS and CDR2 YFSETQ. Unmatched junction bases numbered 8, after V lost 0 bases and J lost 11 bases. The CDR3 sequence is CASSLGDRAVEAFF. CDR3 in DNA: TGCGCCAGCAGCTTGGGGGACAGGGCGGTTGAGGCTTTCTTT.

The rearrangement joins TRBV5-1 to TRBJ1-2; 9 nucleotides match TRBD1. V shed 4 bases, J shed 5 bases, and the junction held 12 bases outside the gene matches. This CDR3 contains 16 residues. Germline values: CDR1 SGHRS, CDR2 YFSETQ. The CDR3 DNA follows: TGCGCCAGCAGCCCGACCTCGGGACAGGGAGTATATGGCTACACCTTC. Translation gives CASSPTSGQGVYGYTF.

The chain recombines TRBV13 with TRBJ2-7; 10 bases are shared with TRBD2. Germline V gene lookup returns CDR1 PRHDT and CDR2 FYEKMQ (reference sequence). Germline trimming cut 5 bases from V and 3 bases from J; bases unmatched to any gene: 4. CDR3 length: 14 amino acids. CDR3 residues: CASSHSGGDYEQYF. The CDR3 DNA sequence: TGTGCCAGCAGCCACAGCGGGGGGGACTACGAGCAGTACTTC.

The chain links TRBV5-1 to TRBJ1-1, with D tentatively TRBD1 (5 bases). Germline V gives CDR1 SGHRS, CDR2 YFSETQ. The length of the CDR3 is 13 residues. Trimming shortened V by 4 bases and J by 1 base, and 8 bases separated the two germline ends. The CDR3 region has the DNA TGCGCCAGCAGCGCAGACAGGAACACTGAAGCTTTCTTT. Translated: CASSADRNTEAFF. The full variable domain, completed using reference TRBV5-1 and TRBJ1-1, is KAGVTQTPRYLIKTRGQQVTLSCSPISGHRSVSWYQQTPGQGLQFLFEYFSETQRNKGNFPGRFSGRQFSNSRSEMNVSTLELGDSALYLCASSADRNTEAFFGQGTRLTVV.

The V gene is TRBV18, the J gene TRBJ1-5, with 7 nucleotides matching TRBD1. The CDR3 totals 16 residues. Trimming removed 2 bases from V and 5 bases from J; junction bases left unmatched: 9. Germline V lookup: CDR1 KGHSH, CDR2 LQKENI. The CDR3 spells CASSPVGQVLDQPQHF. The CDR3 nucleotides read TGTGCCAGCTCACCAGTAGGACAGGTGTTGGATCAGCCCCAGCATTTT.

As DNA, the CDR3 is TGTGCCACCGCCCTGGCGGGGAGCAATCAGCCCCAGCATTTT. Translation gives CATALAGSNQPQHF. This rearrangement joins TRBV19 to TRBJ1-5; D not resolved. There are 14 residues in the CDR3. Trimming removed 10 bases at V and 1 base at J, with 14 bases between. The germline V gene encodes CDR1 LNHDA and CDR2 SQIVND (reference sequence).

The genes are TRBV21-1 and TRBJ1-5. TRBV21-1 is listed as a pseudogene. This CDR3 is 13 amino acids long. The chain's CDR3 is CASSKLGYQPQHF. CDR3 bases: TGTGCCAGCAGCAAACTAGGATACCAGCCCCAGCATTTT.

This clone was observed a single time. J is TRBJ2-1 and V is TRBV2; D perhaps matches TRBD1 (5 bases). Between the trimmed V and J ends, which lost 9 bases and 2 bases, there was a span of 14 bases. The CDR3 covers 14 residues. Germline V gene sequence: CDR1 SNHLY, CDR2 FYNNEI. In DNA form, the CDR3 reads TGTGCCAGTGCAGGGATTTTGACCTACAATGAGCAGTTCTTC. Amino acid sequence: CASAGILTYNEQFF.

The sample holds a few counts of this clone. This chain joins TRBV29-1 and TRBJ2-1, with a possible D match to TRBD2 (5 bases). This CDR3 region has 13 residues. Trimming removed 2 bases from V and 9 bases from J, with 14 bases in between. CDR1 is SQVTM, CDR2 ANQGSEA, per germline. The CDR3 DNA reads TGCAGCGTTGAAATCGGACTGGTTAGTGAGCAGTTCTTC. Amino acids: CSVEIGLVSEQFF.

Many counts were recorded for this clone. This likely reflects a read error, since a far larger clone is one base away. The gene calls are TRBV10-2 and TRBJ1-4; D not certain. The CDR3 has 11 residues. Trimming shortened V by 8 bases and J by 7 bases, and 8 bases separated the two germline ends. Germline lookup yields CDR1 WSHSY and CDR2 SAAADI. CDR3 DNA: TGCGCCAGCCTGCGGGGTGAAAAACTGTTTTTT. Protein: CASLRGEKLFF.

The chain has TRBV5-6 and TRBJ1-1, with 8 bases aligning to TRBD1. Germline V CDR1 and CDR2: SGHDT, YYEEEE. Losses at the gene ends were 0 bases for V and 11 bases for J; bases not matched to a gene: 3. The CDR3 has 12 amino acids. CDR3 nucleotide sequence: TGTGCCAGCAGCTTGGGACAGGGGTGGGCTTTCTTT. Residues: CASSLGQGWAFF.

The chain carries TRBV29-1 and TRBJ1-1, with D unclear. The germline V gene encodes CDR1 SQVTM and CDR2 ANQGSEA. The CDR3 contains 13 residues. V gave up 7 bases and J gave up 1 base, with 13 bases separating them. CDR3 in DNA: TGCAGCGGGGTCGCGGGGAAGAACACTGAAGCTTTCTTT. Its protein product is CSGVAGKNTEAFF.